The clone carrying this TCR beta chain was counted at least ten times. Its antigen remains unknown. The time point here: newly diagnosed GD, antithyroid drugs for less than 3 months. The TCR library was made from RNA that had been extracted from PBMCs in TRIzol. This sample was included in a study of regulatory T cells in long-lasting Graves disease. The study's findings and limits: Owing to a sample size that was small, accuracy may have been reduced. Under persistent disease, TRBV28, TRBJ1-2 and TRBJ2-5 were used preferentially.

CDR1 is MNHEY and CDR2 is SMNVEV in the germline V gene (reference sequence). The CDR3 extends over 14 amino acids. Between the trimmed V and J ends, which lost 6 bases and 0 bases, there was a span of 12 bases. Arm-PCR of CDR3 regions and iRepertoire HTBI primers were the basis on which TCR beta libraries were built. TCRdb reanalysed the multiplex PCR reads using MiXCR and keeps one entry per CDR3 protein. The table includes 550,000 to 600,000 distinct CDR3 sequences, roughly 16% detected once. The data also belong to a second study, concerning T cells in Graves' hyperthyroidism and ophthalmopathy. According to that study: Uncontrolled infection, other autoimmune disease, pregnancy or lactation excluded patients. Ophthalmopathy was model-predicted a median about 6.7 months pre-onset.

The specimen was peripheral blood mononuclear cells (PBMCs), collected at new diagnosis, from a patient treated with antithyroid drugs. This clonotype was obtained from a young man with Graves disease. V gene TRBV27 combines with J gene TRBJ2-7; a weak D match, TRBD2 (6 bases). CDR3 region: CASSFGGASYEQYF. The CDR3 bases are TGTGCCAGCAGCTTCGGCGGGGCCTCCTACGAGCAGTACTTC.